This T cell receptor beta chain was recovered during a study of blood T cell repertoires in COVID-19. Study information: Acute-phase and convalescent COVID-19 samples originated in the United States, Italy and Spain. PBMCs, B-cell-depleted T cells, or T cells provided the cDNA or gDNA that made up the material.

Data came from immunoSEQ multiplex PCR; TCRdb stores just in-frame clones and leaves some out. Found here are about 68,000 clones, under 85% of them singletons; the top ten hold roughly 10%. The germline V gene encodes CDR1 SQVTM and CDR2 ANQGSEA. The CDR3 totals 15 residues. Trimming left V 4 bases short and J 2 bases short, with 16 bases between. Source material: peripheral blood. This chain joins TRBV29-1 and TRBJ2-3, with D maybe TRBD2 (6 bases). The origin of this receptor is a woman in her forties or fifties with acute or convalescent COVID-19. The CDR3 DNA reads TGCAGCGTTGCCCCCGGAGGGTTCCACACAGATACGCAGTATTTT. Translated: CSVAPGGFHTDTQYF.